A single sample is the source of the 25 T cell receptor beta chains below, sequenced in a study of beta chain features in type 1 diabetes. Whole-study findings and limits: TCRB CDR3 length was moderately but significantly reduced in all four CD4+ subsets of Type 1 diabetes patients.

No antigens are known for them. Every bit of the isolated RNA underwent reverse transcription, so sequencing read expressed TCRB transcripts. TCRdb's copy holds only in-frame clones and misses some; the assay was immunoSEQ multiplex PCR. The data hold roughly 350,000 clones, with roughly a tenth observed a single time. The sample taken for sequencing was central memory CD4+ T cells from blood. Receptors were obtained from a man aged 25 to 40 with type 1 diabetes.

In its sample, this clone was seen a few times. This sequence joins TRBV5-1 and TRBJ1-3; D unclear. The germline CDR1 and CDR2 sequences are SGHRS and YFSETQ. The CDR3 extends over 15 amino acids. V shed 0 bases and J shed 4 bases, with 11 bases lying between them. In DNA, the CDR3 is TGCGCCAGCAGCTTGGCCGGAGGTGACGGAAACACCATATATTTT. It yields the protein CASSLAGGDGNTIYF.

V usage is TRBV7-2 and J usage is TRBJ1-5; 7 bases are a match to TRBD1. The CDR3 extends over 13 amino acids. Germline values: CDR1 SGHTA, CDR2 FQGNSA. J gave up 5 bases and V 5 bases, and 3 bases lay outside the gene matches. CDR3 nucleotide sequence: TGTGCCAGCAGCCCAGGGACAGATCAGCCCCAGCATTTT. Protein product: CASSPGTDQPQHF.

The rearrangement links TRBV11-1 to TRBJ1-1; D call uncertain. CDR3 size: 13 residues. The germline gives CDR1 SGHAT, CDR2 FQDESV (reference sequence). V was trimmed by 5 bases and J by 0 bases, leaving 7 bases between them. The CDR3 sequence: CASSRDLNTEAFF. CDR3 nucleotides: TGTGCCAGCAGCCGAGACCTGAACACTGAAGCTTTCTTT.

This clone was counted between two and nine times. The chain couples TRBV28 to TRBJ2-1, with TRBD1 identical over 10 bases. Germline V gene lookup returns CDR1 MDHEN and CDR2 SYDVKM. This CDR3 has 15 residues. Unmatched junction bases numbered 6, after V lost 4 bases and J lost 6 bases. CDR3 protein: CASSSYRTGGNEQFF. The CDR3 DNA reads TGTGCCAGCAGTTCCTATCGGACAGGGGGCAATGAGCAGTTCTTC.

This clone was seen more than once but under ten times. The chain employs TRBV28 and TRBJ1-1; the match to TRBD1 covers 8 bases. From germline, CDR1 is MDHEN and CDR2 SYDVKM. The CDR3 contains 13 residues. V was pared by 6 bases and J by 8 bases, with 8 bases of the junction left unmatched. The CDR3 protein is CASSLTTGGEAFF. CDR3 nucleotide sequence: TGTGCCAGCAGCCTAACAACAGGGGGGGAAGCTTTCTTT. Full variable domain (remainder filled in from reference TRBV28 and TRBJ1-1): DVKVTQSSRYLVKRTGEKVFLECVQDMDHENMFWYRQDPGLGLRLIYFSYDVKMKEKGDIPEGYSVSREKKERFSLILESASTNQTSMYLCASSLTTGGEAFFGQGTRLTVV.

The chain employs TRBV18 and TRBJ2-2; TRBD1 aligns across 10 bases. The CDR3 is made up of 17 amino acids. Germline CDR1 reads KGHSH; CDR2 reads LQKENI. V dropped 3 bases and J dropped 2; count of bases not matched to a gene: 6. CDR3 DNA: TGTGCCAGCTCACCTCTTCGACAGGGGGCCAACACCGGGGAGCTGTTTTTT. Its translation is CASSPLRQGANTGELFF.

The chain has TRBV29-1 and TRBJ1-4, with TRBD1 matching 9 bases. The CDR3 extends over 13 amino acids. The germline V gene encodes CDR1 SQVTM and CDR2 ANQGSEA. Losses at the gene ends were 5 bases for V and 7 bases for J; bases not matched to a gene: 5. For the CDR3, the DNA is TGCAGCGTTTTACAGGGGGCCGTTGAAAAACTGTTTTTT. It codes for CSVLQGAVEKLFF.

The CDR3 DNA reads as TGTGCCAGCAGTTACAGAGGCCACGATACGCAGTATTTT. Translated: CASSYRGHDTQYF. The chain is built from TRBV6-4 and TRBJ2-3, with D uncertain. The V and J ends lost 5 bases and 6 bases respectively, with 12 bases between them. The CDR3 spans 13 residues. Per the germline V gene, CDR1 is MRHNA and CDR2 is SNTAGT.

This clone appeared many times. The rearrangement links TRBV7-9 to TRBJ1-3; D gene uncertain. V lost 5 bases, J lost 3 bases, and 8 bases lay in between. CDR3 length equals 13 residues. Germline lookup yields CDR1 SEHNR and CDR2 FQNEAQ (reference sequence). The DNA for the CDR3 is TGTGCCAGCAGCCCATCGGGTGGAAACACCATATATTTT. This translates into CASSPSGGNTIYF.

This clone was detected ten times or more. This chain uses TRBV28 with TRBJ2-7; perhaps TRBD2 as D (5 bases). V was cut by 2 bases and J by 4 bases, with 18 bases left in between. Germline V gene lookup returns CDR1 MDHEN and CDR2 SYDVKM. The CDR3 contains 16 residues. The CDR3, as DNA: TGTGCCAGCAGTTTAGGGAGTTCGCAAGCCGGGTACGAGCAGTACTTC. Protein: CASSLGSSQAGYEQYF.

The V gene is TRBV7-2, the J gene TRBJ2-7; a weak D match, TRBD1 (5 bases). Germline V CDR1 and CDR2: SGHTA, FQGNSA. This CDR3 comprises 14 residues. V was cut by 3 bases and J by 3 bases, with 12 bases left in between. This CDR3 is CASSLLGPGYEQYF. CDR3 coding DNA: TGTGCCAGCAGCTTGTTGGGGCCAGGCTACGAGCAGTACTTC. The full variable domain, with the rest looked up from reference TRBV7-2 and TRBJ2-7, is GAGVSQSPSNKVTEKGKDVELRCDPISGHTALYWYRQSLGQGLEFLIYFQGNSAPDKSGLPSDRFSAERTGGSVSTLTIQRTQQEDSAVYLCASSLLGPGYEQYFGPGTRLTVT.

This clone was observed a few times. The genes are TRBV6-4 and TRBJ2-1, with 8 bases aligning to TRBD2. Germline CDR1 and CDR2: MRHNA and SNTAGT. There are 16 residues in the CDR3. Trimming cost V 0 bases and J 6 bases; bases outside gene matches: 7. CDR3 region: CASSDSTSGGGNEQFF. As DNA, the CDR3 is TGTGCCAGCAGTGACTCCACTAGCGGAGGAGGCAATGAGCAGTTCTTC.

The rearrangement uses TRBV18 and TRBJ1-1; D remains ambiguous. V lost 3 bases to trimming and J lost 1 base, with 15 bases between them. Germline V lookup: CDR1 KGHSH, CDR2 LQKENI. The CDR3 extends over 16 amino acids. CDR3 coding DNA: TGTGCCAGCTCACCCTATAAGGTGGAAGGGAACACTGAAGCTTTCTTT. This sequence encodes CASSPYKVEGNTEAFF.

This clone has only a few counts. A junction end diverges from the germline sequence, so it may reflect a read error. The V gene is TRBV6-5, the J gene TRBJ2-2; D is undetermined. Germline CDR1 MNHEY, CDR2 SVGAGI. This CDR3 contains 13 residues. CDR3 sequence reads: CASRAANTGELFF. DNA of the CDR3: TGTGCCAGCAGGGCAGCGAATACCGGGGAGCTGTTTTTT.

The rearrangement joins TRBV5-1 to TRBJ2-7; 11 positions match TRBD2. The CDR3 contains 14 residues. V dropped 5 bases and J dropped 12; count of bases not matched to a gene: 13. Germline-derived CDR1 and CDR2 are SGHRS and YFSETQ. This CDR3 reads CASRQEGLAVSAYF. The CDR3 coding sequence is TGCGCCAGCAGACAAGAGGGACTAGCGGTATCCGCGTACTTC.

Comment on this clone: A much larger clone is a single base away; this may be a read error. This is likely a read error, given that the CDR3 carries no conserved phenylalanine or tryptophan at its end. The rearrangement links TRBV27 to TRBJ2-4; a weak D match, TRBD1 (5 bases). There are 13 residues in the CDR3. Germline CDR1 MNHEY, CDR2 SMNVEV (reference sequence). Trimming removed 7 bases at V and 8 bases at J, with 15 bases between. CDR3 sequence (DNA): TGTGCCAGCACCTCGCAGGGTGGGGACATTCAGTACTTG. Amino acids: CASTSQGGDIQYL.

This clone was seen a few times. The V call is TRBV6-4, the J call TRBJ1-5; D is unresolved. Trimming pared 1 base from V and 6 bases from J, leaving 7 bases between. Germline V lookup: CDR1 MRHNA, CDR2 SNTAGT. The CDR3 extends over 13 amino acids. Here the CDR3 DNA reads TGTGCCAGCAGTGACTTATCAGGTCAGCCCCAGCATTTT. Its protein product is CASSDLSGQPQHF.

The rearrangement uses TRBV28 and TRBJ1-1; the D gene is possibly TRBD1 (5 bases). This CDR3 comprises 14 residues. Trimming pared 2 bases from V and 10 bases from J, leaving 17 bases between. From germline, CDR1 is MDHEN and CDR2 SYDVKM. CDR3 sequence (DNA): TGTGCCAGCAGTTTAAGGCCCAACAGGTATCGAGCTTTCTTT. Its protein is CASSLRPNRYRAFF. Full variable domain (remainder filled in from reference TRBV28 and TRBJ1-1): DVKVTQSSRYLVKRTGEKVFLECVQDMDHENMFWYRQDPGLGLRLIYFSYDVKMKEKGDIPEGYSVSREKKERFSLILESASTNQTSMYLCASSLRPNRYRAFFGQGTRLTVV.

This clone was detected a few times. In DNA, the CDR3 is TGTGCCAGCGTGAACACTGAAGCTTTCTTT. Its protein product is CASVNTEAFF. The chain carries TRBV28 and TRBJ1-1, with D hard to call. Germline V lookup: CDR1 MDHEN, CDR2 SYDVKM. Trimming stripped 8 bases from V and 0 bases from J, with 1 base between. The CDR3 has 10 amino acids.

This clone has only a few counts. The chain couples TRBV5-1 to TRBJ1-2; a possible D gene is TRBD1 (6 bases). This CDR3 has 16 residues. The germline gives CDR1 SGHRS, CDR2 YFSETQ. V dropped 4 bases and J dropped 4 bases, with 20 bases sitting between them. CDR3 region: CASSPGSLSDSYGYTF. Written as DNA, the CDR3 is TGCGCCAGCAGCCCCGGATCTCTTTCGGACAGCTATGGCTACACCTTC.

This clone was detected only a few times. The chain joins TRBV11-2 to TRBJ1-5, with D possibly being TRBD1 (6 bases). Trimming took 0 bases from V and 8 from J, leaving 23 bases between them. Per the germline V gene, CDR1 is SGHAT and CDR2 is FQNNGV. CDR3 length equals 18 residues. The CDR3 DNA reads TGTGCCAGCAGCTTAGAAGTCCGGGACAATAAGGGAATAGAGCCCCAGCATTTT. Residues: CASSLEVRDNKGIEPQHF.

The V gene is TRBV7-9, the J gene TRBJ1-1; possibly TRBD1 for D (5 bases). Looked up from germline, CDR1 is SEHNR and CDR2 is FQNEAQ (reference sequence). V was clipped by 3 bases and J by 5 bases, with 10 bases between them. The CDR3 sequence is 13 residues long. CDR3 sequence (DNA): TGTGCCAGCAGCTTTGGGGCGGATACTGAAGCTTTCTTT. This sequence encodes CASSFGADTEAFF.

Many counts were recorded for this clone. Other DNA sequences in the same sample also yield this CDR3. The chain joins TRBV7-2 to TRBJ2-1; D gene unclear. Trimming pared 3 bases from V and 5 bases from J, leaving 2 bases between. The CDR3 consists of 11 residues. Germline loops: CDR1 SGHTA, CDR2 FQGNSA. The CDR3 nucleotides read TGTGCCAGCAGCTTGGACAATGAGCAGTTCTTC. Protein sequence: CASSLDNEQFF.

V is TRBV6-6 and J is TRBJ2-7, with 9 bases fitting TRBD1. Germline CDR1 and CDR2: MNHNY and SVGAGI (reference sequence). The V and J ends lost 10 bases and 7 bases, in that order; junction bases with no gene match: 11. This CDR3 contains 13 residues. The chain's CDR3 is CAISPTGGREQYF. For the CDR3, the DNA is TGTGCCATCAGCCCGACAGGGGGAAGGGAGCAGTACTTC.

This clone was counted a few times. The genes are TRBV7-2 and TRBJ1-2, with D tentatively TRBD1 (5 bases). V was clipped by 2 bases and J by 8 bases, with 9 bases between them. This CDR3 is 12 amino acids long. CDR1 is SGHTA, CDR2 FQGNSA, per germline. This CDR3 reads CASSLQGRGYTF. In nucleotides, the CDR3 is TGTGCCAGCAGCTTACAGGGTAGGGGCTACACCTTC.